This T cell receptor (beta chain) was retrieved from a study of shared clonotypes between healthy human individuals (dated by TCRdb to the early 2020s). Broadly, across the study: The cohort comprised a couple of women and a few men aged 18 to 49 years. Each donor's leukapheresis produced roughly between roughly 0.85 and 9.5 billion PBMCs. For each donor, CD4 naive and CD4 memory were each given three plates, CD8 naive was given two plates, and CD8 memory was given one plate. To increase sequencing depth and limit assay-specific biases, different laboratories used diverse techniques to prepare libraries and sequence TCR repertoires. Blood TCR repertoires of four to six healthy adults were deeply sequenced to estimate repertoire size and the extent of clonotype sharing between individuals.

V is pruned by 4 bases and J by 2 bases, leaving 7 bases of the junction without a gene match. Its CDR3 holds 16 amino acids, cysteine through phenylalanine. Only the CDR3 region is kept as DNA, spanning 48 bases read in frame from base 1. CDR1 SGDLS and CDR2 YYNGEE are derived from the germline V gene. Here is what the overall study found, with its caveats: Sampling was restricted to blood, and TCR repertoires in tissues likely differ from the TCR repertoires found in blood. Incomplete sequencing was indicated by rarefaction of sorted-subset datasets, despite the large sequencing depth. Across several donors, roughly 5.1% of naive CD4, approximately 3.5% of naive CD8, approximately 2.5% of memory CD4, and roughly 0.4% of memory CD8 clonotypes were shared. Pairwise subsampling indicated that sequencing depth was expected to affect the degree of clonotype sharing among donors. The genetic and exposure-history diversity represented was limited by the small number of donors. Clonotypes shared by all four sorted-subset donors showed higher generation probabilities than non-shared clonotypes. Larger estimated clonotype richness was generally found for naive subsets than for memory subsets.

In the case of this clone: Its antigen is still unknown. The record has no base qualities; no much larger clone is one base away.

CD8 naive samples were obtained by positive selection for CCR7 among CD45RO-negative cells, yielding a CD45RA+CCR7+ population from which TemRA cells were excluded. Healthy HIV-negative adults with no recently reported acute infections or vaccinations were included as donors. Every donor was a Caucasian adult living in Nashville, Tennessee, USA. Blood was collected by leukapheresis, and PBMCs were isolated by Ficoll-Histopaque density gradient centrifugation and then cryopreserved in liquid nitrogen vapor phase. Analytical flow cytometry was used to check the purity and quantity of every magnetically sorted T cell population. Genomic DNA was isolated from each sorted fraction and quantified by UV absorbance on a Nanodrop 2000c. Using the deep immunoSEQ assay, multiplex PCR amplified TCR CDR3 regions from genomic DNA. For each cell subset, the extracted genomic DNA was distributed evenly across all wells of several immunoSEQ 96-well plates, and each plate served as one replicate. For sorted subsets, each replicate PCR was loaded with approximately 190 ng genomic DNA, equivalent to 30,000 or so T cell genomes. The purified libraries were quantified using a Qubit 3.0 fluorometer, sized with a Bioanalyzer 2100, and then quantified again using the KAPA Library Quantification kit. Every immunoSEQ 96-well plate was sequenced on a separate single-read 150-cycle Illumina NextSeq 550 flow cell. From the authors' description of their analysis: Because the immunoSEQ output held only junctional sequences and lacked quality scores, the filtering could not match the filtering applied to full-length reads. Sequences were annotated with PyIR, a Python wrapper for IgBLAST v1.9, and V/J genes and CDR3 were assigned using IMGT germline references. Any read was removed if the V/J assignment was weak (E-value above 1e-6), the CDR3 was missing, or the read contained stop codons, out-of-frame junctions, or ambiguous translated residues. V3J clonotypes were defined as sequences sharing the same inferred V gene, J gene, and CDR3 amino acid sequence. To compute the percentage overlap between repertoires, the number of shared unique clonotypes was divided by the size of the smaller repertoire. RTK rarefaction, the Chao1 estimator, and Recon v2.1 estimates of unobserved clonotypes were used to assess repertoire richness. Generation probabilities were computed with OLGA for all TCRbeta clonotypes obtained by the gDNA method from four donors. Entries here come from immuneACCESS through TCRdb and include only in-frame sequences with V and J called. Some clones fail to appear in such tables; in the studies checked, an unresolved V gene covers under half of the shortfall, and the cause of the remainder is unknown. V and J calls and clone size are as listed in that table; D and trimming were resolved from the DNA. The sample data list some 2,100,000 clones, and about 93% of these were observed just once. The ten largest clonotypes hold under 2% of the sample.

This clonotype was obtained from a man younger than 30 in good health. Some clones in this sample may be carry-over from other donors' samples. Material: naive CD8+ T cells from PBMCs. According to the study, the label for this sample's cell subset or site signals: CD45RA+CCR7+. Recombination connected TRBV9 to TRBJ2-3; the junction holds 10 bases that match TRBD1. The nucleotides are TGTGCCAGCAGCTTCCGGACAGGGGGGTACACAGATACGCAGTATTTT. It encodes CASSFRTGGYTDTQYF.